This T cell receptor beta chain was identified in a study of T-cell reconstitution after alpha-beta-depleted transplantation in children. Molecular barcoding with unique molecular identifiers was used for the TCRbeta library. Via MiXCR, TCRdb re-called the PCR reads, giving one row per CDR3 protein. The table has about 610,000 distinct CDR3 sequences, 25% to 30% seen once. Trimming cost V 3 bases and J 3 bases, with 15 bases left between them. This CDR3 is built from 15 residues. Remarks on this clonotype: The antigen is not known.

The study's findings and limits: As was reported, about two months after transplant, alpha-beta T cells came from several hundred expanded graft clones. When one year had passed after transplant, most T-cell counts and diversity came from newly produced T cells.

The source was PBMCs, collected before TCRalphabeta/CD19-depleted stem cell transplant. This clonotype originated in a boy under two years old with Wiskott-Aldrich syndrome, due to receive a stem cell transplant. This chain connects TRBV12-3 or TRBV12-4 to TRBJ2-7, with D perhaps TRBD1 (5 bases). CDR3 sequence (DNA): TGTGCCAGCAGTTTGTCCTCAGGGCTGCTCTACGAGCAGTACTTC. This sequence encodes CASSLSSGLLYEQYF.